Presented here are 15 T cell receptor beta chains from one specimen sequenced in a study of cytomegalovirus exposure and HLA in healthy donors. The PCR made use of 60 Vbeta and 13 Jbeta primers. Some clones are missing from TCRdb's copy, which holds only in-frame ones; the method was immunoSEQ multiplex PCR. The table includes around 95,000 clones, roughly four fifths detected once. Sequenced material: PBMCs. These receptors were collected from a man aged 30 to 39 in good health and CMV-seropositive.

The chain employs TRBV30 and TRBJ2-3; D might be TRBD1 (6 bases). The CDR3 covers 14 residues. The V gene lost 0 bases and the J gene lost 3 bases, with 10 bases spanning the gap. Germline values: CDR1 GTSNPN, CDR2 SVGIG (reference sequence). The CDR3 region is CAWSVIQGTDTQYF. CDR3 sequence (DNA): TGTGCCTGGAGTGTCATACAGGGTACAGATACGCAGTATTTT.

This clone turned up a few times. The genes are TRBV6-5 and TRBJ1-4, with D unclear. The germline gives CDR1 MNHEY, CDR2 SVGAGI. The V end lost 2 bases, the J end lost 7 bases, and 11 bases lay between the germline ends. The CDR3 totals 14 residues. CDR3: CASSYEVSGEKLFF. CDR3 bases: TGTGCCAGCAGTTACGAAGTATCGGGTGAAAAACTGTTTTTT.

This chain connects TRBV10-3 to TRBJ1-5; D ambiguous. Per the germline V gene, CDR1 is ENHRY and CDR2 is SYGVKD. Between the trimmed V and J ends, which lost 8 bases and 0 bases, there was a span of 11 bases. The CDR3 loop spans 14 amino acids. In nucleotides, the CDR3 is TGTGCCATCGCTGGCGCGGATAGCAATCAGCCCCAGCATTTT. It translates to CAIAGADSNQPQHF.

The V and J genes are TRBV13 and TRBJ2-1; D is undetermined. Between the trimmed V and J ends, which lost 4 bases and 0 bases, there was a span of 13 bases. CDR3 length: 16 amino acids. CDR1 is PRHDT and CDR2 is FYEKMQ in the germline V gene (reference sequence). CDR3 amino acids: CASSSPGEGSYNEQFF. The CDR3 DNA is TGTGCCAGCAGCTCCCCCGGAGAAGGCTCCTACAATGAGCAGTTCTTC.

A single count supports this clone. The chain carries TRBV30 and TRBJ1-5; D may be TRBD1 (6 bases). This CDR3 comprises 15 residues. Trimming removed 0 bases at V and 5 bases at J, with 14 bases between. CDR1 is GTSNPN, CDR2 SVGIG, per germline (reference sequence). The CDR3 DNA reads TGTGCCTGGAGTGTGGGGACCCAGGGGTATCAGCCCCAGCATTTT. As protein: CAWSVGTQGYQPQHF.

The chain recombines TRBV7-8 with TRBJ1-2; 9 nucleotides align to TRBD1. Germline assignment: CDR1 SGHVS and CDR2 FQNEAQ. This CDR3 has 13 amino acids. J was trimmed by 8 bases and V by 4 bases; bases with no gene match: 5. CDR3 in amino acids: CASSSGTGHGYTF. CDR3 bases: TGTGCCAGCAGCTCGGGGACAGGGCACGGCTACACCTTC.

The CDR3 region is CASSPGLAGGPGEQFF. In nucleotides, the CDR3 is TGTGCCAGCAGTCCAGGACTAGCGGGAGGGCCGGGCGAGCAGTTCTTC. The chain recombines TRBV27 with TRBJ2-1; TRBD2 aligns across 15 bases. Germline assignment: CDR1 MNHEY and CDR2 SMNVEV (reference sequence). The CDR3 covers 16 residues. Trimming took 5 bases from V and 10 from J; bases not matched to a gene: 9.

This clone was seen a handful of times. The chain employs TRBV27 and TRBJ1-1; D call uncertain. The CDR3 totals 12 residues. V lost 8 bases and J lost 3, with 10 bases in between. The V gene's germline CDR1 is MNHEY and CDR2 SMNVEV (reference sequence). CDR3 loop: CASARGDTEAFF. For the CDR3, the DNA is TGTGCCAGCGCCCGCGGGGACACTGAAGCTTTCTTT.

This chain uses TRBV11-2 with TRBJ2-2; D uncertain. The V end was cut by 1 base, the J end by 1 base, with 7 bases between. The CDR3 contains 15 residues. The germline gives CDR1 SGHAT, CDR2 FQNNGV. The CDR3: CASSLGRGNTGELFF. The CDR3 DNA follows: TGTGCCAGCAGCTTAGGAAGAGGGAACACCGGGGAGCTGTTTTTT.

The rearrangement joins TRBV11-2 to TRBJ2-7, with 9 nucleotides matching TRBD2. Germline V gives CDR1 SGHAT, CDR2 FQNNGV. J lost 0 bases, V lost 4 bases, and 7 bases had no gene match. The CDR3 runs 16 residues. CDR3 in DNA: TGTGCCAGCAGCTCCTTCCCTAGCGGGGCCTCCTACGAGCAGTACTTC. This translates into CASSSFPSGASYEQYF.

The V call is TRBV11-2, the J call TRBJ2-3; 10 nucleotides agree with TRBD2. The CDR3 is made up of 16 amino acids. Per the germline V gene, CDR1 is SGHAT and CDR2 is FQNNGV. Trimming took 5 bases from V and 2 from J; bases not matched to a gene: 7. In nucleotides, the CDR3 is TGTGCCAGCAGCCCCGTTAGCGGGAGGAACACAGATACGCAGTATTTT. This codes for CASSPVSGRNTDTQYF.

The chain is built from TRBV10-2 and TRBJ1-1, with a possible D match to TRBD1 (5 bases). Trimming cost V 2 bases and J 1 base, with 5 bases left between them. From germline, CDR1 is WSHSY and CDR2 SAAADI. CDR3 length: 13 residues. The CDR3 loop is CASSEQGNTEAFF. CDR3 coding DNA: TGCGCCAGCAGTGAGCAGGGGAACACTGAAGCTTTCTTT.

The CDR3 here is CASSAGLAGPSSYEQYF. Here the CDR3 DNA reads TGTGCCAGTAGTGCGGGACTAGCGGGACCTTCTTCCTACGAGCAGTACTTC. The genes are TRBV19 and TRBJ2-7; 13 bases match TRBD2. V lost 5 bases, J lost 1 base, and 8 bases stayed unmatched. This CDR3 region has 17 residues. CDR1 and CDR2 (germline): LNHDA, SQIVND (reference sequence).

The chain carries TRBV2 and TRBJ1-1, with TRBD1 identical over 10 bases. The germline V gene encodes CDR1 SNHLY and CDR2 FYNNEI. CDR3 size: 15 residues. The junction had 5 bases not matched to a gene; V was cut back by 7 bases and J by 0 bases. This CDR3 reads CASTKGTGVNTEAFF. The CDR3 nucleotides read TGTGCCAGCACCAAGGGGACAGGGGTGAACACTGAAGCTTTCTTT.

The rearrangement uses TRBV7-8 and TRBJ2-3, with TRBD2 matching over 8 bases. CDR1 and CDR2 from the germline V gene are SGHVS and FQNEAQ. Losses at the gene ends were 1 base for V and 4 bases for J; bases not matched to a gene: 7. The CDR3 has 16 amino acids. The CDR3 nucleotides read TGTGCCAGCAGCTTAGTGTCTAGCGGGCTCGCAGATACGCAGTATTTT. Translating gives CASSLVSSGLADTQYF.